Sequencing of this TCR beta chain was carried out in a study of T-cell reconstitution after alpha-beta-depleted transplantation in children. Study-level results: The authors attributed T-cell counts and diversity one year after transplant mostly to newly produced T cells.

In its sample, this clonotype was seen a few times. Its antigen is unknown. Preparation of the TCRbeta library was carried out with unique molecular identifiers. A single record per CDR3 protein comes from TCRdb applying MiXCR to the PCR reads. The top ten clones hold 9.1% of a sample with about 300,000 distinct CDR3 sequences, 6% to 10% of them seen once. The sample in question was peripheral blood, obtained 360 days after TCRalphabeta/CD19-depleted stem cell transplant. The receptor comes from a female patient between 2 and 15 years old who had a stem cell transplant for Fanconi anemia, so the T cells may come from the graft donor.

CDR3 sequence (DNA): TGTGCCAGCTCACCCGGGACTAGCGGGGGGGATCCAAATGAGCAGTTCTTC. This gives the protein CASSPGTSGGDPNEQFF. The chain is built from TRBV18 and TRBJ2-1; 16 positions match TRBD2. Trimming cost V 3 bases and J 7 bases; bases outside gene matches: 6. CDR3 size: 17 residues. Germline V gene data show CDR1 as KGHSH and CDR2 as LQKENI.